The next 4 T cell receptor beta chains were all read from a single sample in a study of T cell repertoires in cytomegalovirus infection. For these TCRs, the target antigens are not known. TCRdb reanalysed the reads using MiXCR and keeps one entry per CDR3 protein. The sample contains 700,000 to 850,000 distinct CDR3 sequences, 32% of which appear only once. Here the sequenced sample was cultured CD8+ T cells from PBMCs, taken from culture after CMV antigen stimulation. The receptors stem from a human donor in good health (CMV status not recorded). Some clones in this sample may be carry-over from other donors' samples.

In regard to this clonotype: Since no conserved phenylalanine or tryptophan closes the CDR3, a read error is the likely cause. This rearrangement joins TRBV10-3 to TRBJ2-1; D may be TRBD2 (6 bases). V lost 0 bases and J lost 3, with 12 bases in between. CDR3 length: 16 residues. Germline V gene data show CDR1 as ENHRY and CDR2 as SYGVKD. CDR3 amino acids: CAISESNQGGYNEQFL. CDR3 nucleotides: TGTGCCATCAGTGAGTCGAACCAGGGAGGCTACAATGAGCAGTTCTTA.

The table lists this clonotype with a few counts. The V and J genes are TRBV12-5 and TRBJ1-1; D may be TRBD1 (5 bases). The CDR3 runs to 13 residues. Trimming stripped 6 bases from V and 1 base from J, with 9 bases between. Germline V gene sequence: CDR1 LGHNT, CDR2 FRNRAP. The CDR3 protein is CASGSDTNTEAFF. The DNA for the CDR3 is TGTGCTAGTGGATCGGACACGAACACTGAAGCTTTCTTT.

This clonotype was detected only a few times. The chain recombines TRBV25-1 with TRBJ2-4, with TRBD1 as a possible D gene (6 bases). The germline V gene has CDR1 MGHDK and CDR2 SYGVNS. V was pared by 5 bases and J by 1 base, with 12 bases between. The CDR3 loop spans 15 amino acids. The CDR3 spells CASSQNQGAKNIQYF. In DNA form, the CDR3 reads TGTGCCAGCAGTCAAAATCAGGGGGCCAAAAACATTCAGTACTTC.

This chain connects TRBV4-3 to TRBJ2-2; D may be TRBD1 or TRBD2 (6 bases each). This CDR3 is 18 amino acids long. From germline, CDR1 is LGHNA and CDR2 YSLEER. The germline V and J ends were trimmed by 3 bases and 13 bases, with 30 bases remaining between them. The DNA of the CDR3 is TGCGCCAGCAGCCAGAGTCTCGGGGGCGCCGCGAACACCGGGTTGCTGTTTTTT. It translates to CASSQSLGGAANTGLLFF.